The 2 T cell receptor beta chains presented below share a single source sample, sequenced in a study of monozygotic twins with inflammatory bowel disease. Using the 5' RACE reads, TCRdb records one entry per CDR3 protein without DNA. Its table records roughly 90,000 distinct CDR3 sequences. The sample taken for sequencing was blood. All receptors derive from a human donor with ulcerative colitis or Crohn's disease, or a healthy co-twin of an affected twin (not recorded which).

This CDR3 is CASGTGYGYTF. This chain uses TRBV12-3 or TRBV12-4 with TRBJ1-2; checking the TCRdb D call of TRBD1 is not possible without DNA. The CDR3 is made up of 11 amino acids.

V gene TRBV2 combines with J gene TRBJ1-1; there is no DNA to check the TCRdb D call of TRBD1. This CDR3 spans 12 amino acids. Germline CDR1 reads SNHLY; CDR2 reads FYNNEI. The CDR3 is CASRTGRTEAFF.